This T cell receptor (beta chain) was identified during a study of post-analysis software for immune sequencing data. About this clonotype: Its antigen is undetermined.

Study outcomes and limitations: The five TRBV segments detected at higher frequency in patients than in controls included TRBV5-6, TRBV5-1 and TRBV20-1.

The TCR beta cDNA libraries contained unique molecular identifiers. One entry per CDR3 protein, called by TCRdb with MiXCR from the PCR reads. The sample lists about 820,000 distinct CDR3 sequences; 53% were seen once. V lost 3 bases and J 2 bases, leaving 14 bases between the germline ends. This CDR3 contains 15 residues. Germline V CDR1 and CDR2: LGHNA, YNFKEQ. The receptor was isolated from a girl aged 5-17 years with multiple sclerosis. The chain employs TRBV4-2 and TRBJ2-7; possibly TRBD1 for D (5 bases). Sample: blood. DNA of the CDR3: TGTGCCAGCAGCCATGAAGACAGCAGACCCTACGAGCAGTACTTC. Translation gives CASSHEDSRPYEQYF.